This entry is about one T cell receptor (beta chain). The antigen is undetermined. The CDR3 spans 14 residues. Per the germline V gene, CDR1 is SGHAT and CDR2 is FQNNGV. With 6 bases removed from V and 6 bases from J, the gap between germline ends came to 17 bases. This record comes from a study of cytomegalovirus exposure and HLA in healthy donors. Background on the study: In terms of ancestry, the Caucasian-associated cluster contained 81% of the approximately 420 genotyped donors. Study results and caveats: A later analysis, which compared TCR beta chains of equal frequency, found the HLA-associated ones more clonally expanded. The study listed around 150 cytomegalovirus-associated TCR beta chains. Being productive about 90% or about 30% of the time was typical of most TCR beta V segments in an earlier analysis.

13 Jbeta primers and 60 Vbeta primers were used for the PCR. Sequencing used immunoSEQ multiplex PCR; TCRdb keeps in-frame clones, though not all of them. The data contain some 180,000 clones, 65% to 90% of them singletons. The specimen was PBMCs. The clonotype was recovered from a girl aged 2 to 9 in good health and CMV-seropositive. The chain joins TRBV11-2 to TRBJ1-1; the D gene is possibly TRBD1 (5 bases). The CDR3 nucleotides are TGTGCCAGCAGTCCGGCCGCGGGGCGGCCTGAAGCTTTCTTT. It is translated as CASSPAAGRPEAFF.